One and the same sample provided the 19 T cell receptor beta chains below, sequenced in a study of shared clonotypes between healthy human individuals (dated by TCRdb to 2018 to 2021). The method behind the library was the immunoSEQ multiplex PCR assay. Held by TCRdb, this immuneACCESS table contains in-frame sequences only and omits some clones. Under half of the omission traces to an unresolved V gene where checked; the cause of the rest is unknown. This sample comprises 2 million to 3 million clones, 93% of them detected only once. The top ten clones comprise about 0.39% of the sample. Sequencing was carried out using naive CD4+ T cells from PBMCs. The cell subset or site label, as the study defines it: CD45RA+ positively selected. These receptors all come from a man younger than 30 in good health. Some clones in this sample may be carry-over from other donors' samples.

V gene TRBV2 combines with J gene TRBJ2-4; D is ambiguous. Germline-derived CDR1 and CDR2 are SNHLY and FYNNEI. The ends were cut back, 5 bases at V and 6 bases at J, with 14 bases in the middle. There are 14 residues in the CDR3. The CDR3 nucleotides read TGTGCCAGCAGTCTTCATGCCCCCAGAAACATTCAGTACTTC. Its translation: CASSLHAPRNIQYF.

CDR3 sequence reads: CATRGGADTQYF. The CDR3 DNA reads as TGTGCCACCAGAGGGGGGGCAGATACGCAGTATTTT. V usage is TRBV6-5 and J usage is TRBJ2-3; weak D call: TRBD2 (7 bases). The V end lost 10 bases, the J end lost 4 bases, and 12 bases lay between the germline ends. The CDR3 has 12 amino acids. The germline CDR1 and CDR2 sequences are MNHEY and SVGAGI.

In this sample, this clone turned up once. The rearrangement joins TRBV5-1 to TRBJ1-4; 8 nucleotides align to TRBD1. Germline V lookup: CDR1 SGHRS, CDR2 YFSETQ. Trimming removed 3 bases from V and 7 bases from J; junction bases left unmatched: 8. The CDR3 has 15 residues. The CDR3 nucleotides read TGCGCCAGCAGCTCACCGGACAGGGTTGGTGAAAAACTGTTTTTT. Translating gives CASSSPDRVGEKLFF. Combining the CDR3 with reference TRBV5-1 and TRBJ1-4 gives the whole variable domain KAGVTQTPRYLIKTRGQQVTLSCSPISGHRSVSWYQQTPGQGLQFLFEYFSETQRNKGNFPGRFSGRQFSNSRSEMNVSTLELGDSALYLCASSSPDRVGEKLFFGSGTQLSVL.

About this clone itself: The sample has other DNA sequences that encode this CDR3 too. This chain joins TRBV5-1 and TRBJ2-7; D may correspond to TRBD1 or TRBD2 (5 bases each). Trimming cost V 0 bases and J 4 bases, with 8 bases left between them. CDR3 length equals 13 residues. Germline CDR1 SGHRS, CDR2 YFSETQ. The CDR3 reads CASSLVGDYEQYF. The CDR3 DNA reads TGCGCCAGCAGCTTGGTGGGGGATTACGAGCAGTACTTC.

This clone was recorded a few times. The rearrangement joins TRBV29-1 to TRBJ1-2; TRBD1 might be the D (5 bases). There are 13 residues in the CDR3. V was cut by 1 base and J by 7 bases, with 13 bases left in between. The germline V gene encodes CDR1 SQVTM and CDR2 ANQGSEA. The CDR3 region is CSVEGGSGTGYTF. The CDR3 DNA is TGCAGCGTTGAAGGGGGCAGTGGGACTGGCTACACCTTC.

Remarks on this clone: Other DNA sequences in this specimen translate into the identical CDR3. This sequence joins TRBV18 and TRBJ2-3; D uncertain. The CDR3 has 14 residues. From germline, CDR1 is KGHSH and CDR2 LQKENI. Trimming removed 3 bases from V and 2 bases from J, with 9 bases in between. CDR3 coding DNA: TGTGCCAGCTCACCTCCCAGCTACACAGATACGCAGTATTTT. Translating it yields CASSPPSYTDTQYF.

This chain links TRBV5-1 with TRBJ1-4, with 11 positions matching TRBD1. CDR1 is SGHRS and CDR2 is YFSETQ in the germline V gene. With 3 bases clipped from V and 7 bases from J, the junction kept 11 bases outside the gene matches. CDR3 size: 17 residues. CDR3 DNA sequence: TGCGCCAGCAGCTCCTGGGGACAGGGGGGAGCGGCTGAAAAACTGTTTTTT. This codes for CASSSWGQGGAAEKLFF.

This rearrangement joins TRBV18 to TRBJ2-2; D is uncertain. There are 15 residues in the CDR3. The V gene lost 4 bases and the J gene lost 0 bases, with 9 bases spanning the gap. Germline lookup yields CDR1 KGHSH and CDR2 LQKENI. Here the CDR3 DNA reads TGTGCCAGCTCACAGGGTTCCCCGAACACCGGGGAGCTGTTTTTT. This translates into CASSQGSPNTGELFF. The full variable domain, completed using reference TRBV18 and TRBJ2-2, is NAGVMQNPRHLVRRRGQEARLRCSPMKGHSHVYWYRQLPEEGLKFMVYLQKENIIDESGMPKERFSAEFPKEGPSILRIQQVVRGDSAAYFCASSQGSPNTGELFFGEGSRLTVL.

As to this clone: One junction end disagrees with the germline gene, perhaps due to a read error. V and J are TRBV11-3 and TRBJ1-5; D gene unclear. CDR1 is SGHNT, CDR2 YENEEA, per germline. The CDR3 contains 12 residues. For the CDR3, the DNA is TGTGCCAGCAGCTCCTATAATCAACCCCAGCATTTT. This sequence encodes CASSSYNQPQHF.

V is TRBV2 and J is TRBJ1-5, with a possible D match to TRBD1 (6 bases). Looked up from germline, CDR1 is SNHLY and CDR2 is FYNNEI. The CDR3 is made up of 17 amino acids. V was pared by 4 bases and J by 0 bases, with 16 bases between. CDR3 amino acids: CASSVTFRGYSNQPQHF. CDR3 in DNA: TGTGCCAGCAGTGTAACTTTCAGGGGATATAGCAATCAGCCCCAGCATTTT.

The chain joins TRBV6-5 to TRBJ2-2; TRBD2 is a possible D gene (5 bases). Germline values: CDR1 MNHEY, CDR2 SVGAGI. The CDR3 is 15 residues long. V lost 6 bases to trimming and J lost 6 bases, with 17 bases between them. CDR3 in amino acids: CASRELGRPPGELFF. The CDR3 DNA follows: TGTGCCAGCAGGGAACTAGGAAGACCTCCCGGGGAGCTGTTTTTT.

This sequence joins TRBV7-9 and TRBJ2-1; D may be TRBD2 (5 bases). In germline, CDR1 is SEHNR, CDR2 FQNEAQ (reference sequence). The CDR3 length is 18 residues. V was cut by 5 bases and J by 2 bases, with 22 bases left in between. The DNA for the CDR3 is TGTGCCAGCAGCCCCCGCGAGCGGAAGGCGCTGCCCTACAATGAGCAGTTCTTC. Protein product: CASSPRERKALPYNEQFF.

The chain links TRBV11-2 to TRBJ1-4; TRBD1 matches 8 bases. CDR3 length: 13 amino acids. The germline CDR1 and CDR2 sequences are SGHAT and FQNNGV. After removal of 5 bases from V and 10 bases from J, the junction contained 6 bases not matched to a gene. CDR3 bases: TGTGCCAGCAGCGACAGGGGAAGTAGAAAACTGTTTTTT. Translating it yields CASSDRGSRKLFF. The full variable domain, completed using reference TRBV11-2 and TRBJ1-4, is EAGVAQSPRYKIIEKRQSVAFWCNPISGHATLYWYQQILGQGPKLLIQFQNNGVVDDSQLPKDRFSAERLKGVDSTLKIQPAKLEDSAVYLCASSDRGSRKLFFGSGTQLSVL.

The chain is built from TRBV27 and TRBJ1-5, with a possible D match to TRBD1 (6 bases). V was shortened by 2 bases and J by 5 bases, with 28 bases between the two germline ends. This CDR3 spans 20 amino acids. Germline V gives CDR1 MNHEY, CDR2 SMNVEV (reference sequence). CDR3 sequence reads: CASSLSAGGPGGRWDQPQHF. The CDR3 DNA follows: TGTGCCAGCAGTTTAAGCGCTGGGGGCCCGGGGGGGCGATGGGATCAGCCCCAGCATTTT.

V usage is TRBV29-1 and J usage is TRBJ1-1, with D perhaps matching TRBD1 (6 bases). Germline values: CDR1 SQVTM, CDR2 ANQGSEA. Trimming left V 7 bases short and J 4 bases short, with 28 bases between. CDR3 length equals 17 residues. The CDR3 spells CSASGVQGREVGTEAFF. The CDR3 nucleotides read TGCAGCGCCTCAGGCGTGCAGGGGAGGGAGGTGGGCACTGAAGCTTTCTTT.

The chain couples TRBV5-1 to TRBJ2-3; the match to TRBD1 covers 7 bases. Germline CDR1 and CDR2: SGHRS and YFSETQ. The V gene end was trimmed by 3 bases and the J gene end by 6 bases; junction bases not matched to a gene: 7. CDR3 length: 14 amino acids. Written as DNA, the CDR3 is TGCGCCAGCAGCTCCGGACAGGACGGGGATACGCAGTATTTT. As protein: CASSSGQDGDTQYF.

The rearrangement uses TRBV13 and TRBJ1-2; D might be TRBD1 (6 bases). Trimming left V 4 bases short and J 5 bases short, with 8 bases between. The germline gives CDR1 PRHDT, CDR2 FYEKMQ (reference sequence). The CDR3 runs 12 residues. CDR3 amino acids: CASSSTGYGYTF. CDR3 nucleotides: TGTGCCAGCAGCTCAACAGGGTATGGCTACACCTTC.

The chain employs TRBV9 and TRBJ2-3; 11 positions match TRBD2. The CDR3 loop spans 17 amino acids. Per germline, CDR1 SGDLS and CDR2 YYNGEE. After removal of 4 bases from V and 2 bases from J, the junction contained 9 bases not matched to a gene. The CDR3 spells CASSLRGLADPTDTQYF. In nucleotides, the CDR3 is TGTGCCAGCAGCCTGAGGGGACTAGCGGACCCCACAGATACGCAGTATTTT. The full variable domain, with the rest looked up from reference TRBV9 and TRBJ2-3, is DSGVTQTPKHLITATGQRVTLRCSPRSGDLSVYWYQQSLDQGLQFLIQYYNGEERAKGNILERFSAQQFPDLHSELNLSSLELGDSALYFCASSLRGLADPTDTQYFGPGTRLTVL.

CDR3: CASSSPTYEQYF. CDR3 coding DNA: TGTGCCAGCAGTTCTCCAACCTACGAGCAGTACTTC. The chain couples TRBV27 to TRBJ2-7; D remains unclear. CDR1 and CDR2 from the germline V gene are MNHEY and SMNVEV (reference sequence). Trimming pared 4 bases from V and 2 bases from J, leaving 6 bases between. The CDR3 is 12 amino acids.